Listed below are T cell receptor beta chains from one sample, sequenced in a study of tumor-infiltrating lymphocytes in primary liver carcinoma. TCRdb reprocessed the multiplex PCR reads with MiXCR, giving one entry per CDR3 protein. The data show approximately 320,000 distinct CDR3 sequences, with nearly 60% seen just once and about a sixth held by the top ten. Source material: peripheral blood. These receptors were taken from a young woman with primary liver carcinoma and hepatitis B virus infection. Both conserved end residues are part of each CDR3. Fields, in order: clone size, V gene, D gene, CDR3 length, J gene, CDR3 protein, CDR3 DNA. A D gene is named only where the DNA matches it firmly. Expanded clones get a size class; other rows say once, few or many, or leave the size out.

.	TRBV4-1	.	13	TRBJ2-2	CASSQGDGWELFF	TGCGCCAGCAGCCAAGGAGATGGTTGGGAGCTGTTTTTT
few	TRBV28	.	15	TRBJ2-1	CASSPGLVEGGEQFF	TGTGCCAGCAGTCCTGGACTAGTGGAGGGGGGTGAGCAGTTCTTC
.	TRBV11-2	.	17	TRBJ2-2	CASNWPLGGGVPGELFF	TGTGCCAGTAACTGGCCTCTGGGAGGGGGCGTTCCCGGGGAGCTGTTTTTT
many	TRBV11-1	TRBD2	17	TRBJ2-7	CASSSTRHRLAGNEQYF	TGTGCCAGCAGCTCGACCCGCCACCGACTAGCGGGGAACGAGCAGTACTTC
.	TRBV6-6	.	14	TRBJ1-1	CTSMAIGGGTEAFF	TGTACCAGCATGGCGATTGGGGGTGGCACTGAAGCTTTCTTT
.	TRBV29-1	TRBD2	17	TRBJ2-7	CSISGLADPSTGYEQYF	TGCAGCATTTCCGGACTAGCGGATCCCTCAACCGGTTACGAGCAGTACTTC
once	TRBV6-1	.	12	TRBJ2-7	CASSEIGPEHYF	TGTGCCAGCAGTGAAATAGGGCCCGAGCACTACTTC
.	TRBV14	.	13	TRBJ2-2	CASSSQATGELFF	TGTGCCAGCAGCTCACAGGCCACCGGGGAGTTGTTTTTT
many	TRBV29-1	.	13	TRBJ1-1	CSVHGGGITEAFF	TGCAGCGTTCACGGGGGGGGGATCACTGAAGCTTTCTTT
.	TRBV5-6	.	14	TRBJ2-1	CASSLGVGDNEQFF	TGTGCCAGCAGCTTGGGCGTGGGAGACAATGAGCAGTTCTTC
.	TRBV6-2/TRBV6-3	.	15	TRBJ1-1	CASSTRSTPVTEAFF	TGTGCCAGCAGTACCCGATCGACGCCAGTCACTGAAGCTTTCTTT
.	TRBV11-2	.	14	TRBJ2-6	CVCSLAAGGNVLTF	TGTGTCTGCAGCTTAGCGGCAGGGGGGAACGTCCTGACTTTC
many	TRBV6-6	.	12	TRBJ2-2	CASTRNTGELFF	TGTGCCAGCACGAGAAACACCGGGGAGCTGTTTTTT
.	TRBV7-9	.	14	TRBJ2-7	CASSRGSVQDEQYF	TGTGCCAGCAGCCGGGGTAGTGTGCAAGACGAGCAGTACTTC
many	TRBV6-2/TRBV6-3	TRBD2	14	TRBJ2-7	CASSYGRVSYEQYF	TGTGCCAGCAGTTACGGGAGGGTCTCCTACGAGCAGTACTTC
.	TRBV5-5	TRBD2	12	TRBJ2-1	CASLTLAGDQLF	TGTGCCAGTTTAACGCTAGCGGGGGACCAGCTCTTC
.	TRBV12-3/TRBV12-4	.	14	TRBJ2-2	CASSVTSSPGELFF	TGTGCGAGCAGTGTCACTAGCAGCCCCGGGGAGCTGTTTTTT
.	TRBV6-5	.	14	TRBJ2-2	CASSAGLFTGELFF	TGTGCCAGCAGTGCGGGACTTTTCACCGGGGAGCTGTTTTTT
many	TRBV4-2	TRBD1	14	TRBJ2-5	CASSPGTGMETQYF	TGTGCCAGCAGCCCGGGGACAGGGATGGAGACCCAGTACTTC
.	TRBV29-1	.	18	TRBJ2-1	CSVVSSDRRPEIYNEQFF	TGCAGCGTTGTTTCCTCCGATAGGAGGCCTGAAATCTACAATGAGCAGTTCTTC
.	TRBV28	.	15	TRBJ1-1	CASRPNGKTNTEAFF	TGTGCCAGCAGGCCGAATGGCAAAACGAACACTGAAGCTTTCTTT
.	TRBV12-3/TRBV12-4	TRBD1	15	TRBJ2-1	CASSLSAGGYNEQFF	TGTGCCAGCAGTTTATCGGCAGGGGGCTATAATGAGCAGTTCTTC
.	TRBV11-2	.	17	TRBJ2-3	CASSLRGRAASIDTQYF	TGTGCCAGCAGCTTAAGGGGTCGAGCGGCTAGCATAGATACGCAGTATTTT
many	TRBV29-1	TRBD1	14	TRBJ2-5	CSVETGQGWETQYF	TGCAGCGTCGAAACGGGACAGGGGTGGGAGACCCAGTACTTC
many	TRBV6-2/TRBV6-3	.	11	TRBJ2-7	CASATRGEQYF	TGTGCCAGCGCCACTAGAGGCGAGCAGTACTTC
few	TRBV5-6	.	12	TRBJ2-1	CASSLVVNEQFF	TGTGCCAGCAGCTTGGTGGTGAATGAGCAGTTCTTC
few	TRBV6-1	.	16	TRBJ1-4	CASSSLRGATNEKLFF	TGTGCCAGCAGCTCTCTCAGAGGGGCAACTAATGAAAAACTGTTTTTT
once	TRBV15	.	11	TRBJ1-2	CATSREGQITF	TGTGCCACCAGCAGGGAAGGACAGATCACCTTC
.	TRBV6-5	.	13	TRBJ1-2	CASSYGANYSYTF	TGTGCCAGCAGTTACGGTGCTAACTATAGCTACACCTTC
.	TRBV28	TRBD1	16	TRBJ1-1	CARSLRVQGVSTEAFF	TGTGCCAGAAGCCTCCGAGTTCAGGGGGTAAGCACTGAAGCTTTCTTT